The rows below give T cell receptor beta chains drawn from one sample of a study of T-cell memory formation after mild COVID-19. TCRdb re-analysed the 5' RACE reads in MiXCR, keeping a single row per CDR3 protein. This sample has roughly 100,000 distinct CDR3 sequences; more than 13% occur once, and the top ten carry 39%. Sequenced sample: PBMCs or a T cell subset sorted from them (not recorded which). These receptors originate from a man between 18 and 29 years old who had mild COVID-19 (a few samples of this study predate the infection). Cell type and time point are not known. The CDR3 runs from the conserved cysteine through the conserved F or W. A D gene is named only where the DNA matches it firmly. Rows may omit the clone size; those that give it use once, few, many or a size class.

V	J	size	D	DNA	CDR3
TRBV24-1	TRBJ2-6	few	-	TGTGCCACCAGTGATTCTACAGGTACTGGGGCCAACGTCCTGACTTTC	CATSDSTGTGANVLTF
TRBV4-1	TRBJ2-2	-	-	TGCGCCAGCAGCCAAGATTGGGAGCTGTTTTTT	CASSQDWELFF
TRBV6-2/TRBV6-3	TRBJ2-4	few	TRBD1	TGTGCCAGCAGTTACGGGACAGCTGACAGCATTCAGTACTTC	CASSYGTADSIQYF
TRBV6-6	TRBJ2-7	-	-	TGTGCCAGCAGCGAAGGGGGTAGCGGCTACGAGCAGTACTTC	CASSEGGSGYEQYF
TRBV9	TRBJ2-7	-	-	TGTGCCAGCAGCCCTCGGGACACCCCCTACGAGCAGTACTTC	CASSPRDTPYEQYF
TRBV27	TRBJ2-5	many	TRBD2	TGTGCCAGCAGTTTGCGGGGGTATGTTCTCCAAGAGACCCAGTACTTC	CASSLRGYVLQETQYF
TRBV15	TRBJ1-6	-	-	TGTGCCACCAGCAGAGATTTTCCACCCCTCCACTTT	CATSRDFPPLHF
TRBV3-1	TRBJ2-3	-	TRBD2	TGTGCCAGCAGCCAAGAGTGGCCTAGCGGGGGTCTTACAGATACGCAGTATTTT	CASSQEWPSGGLTDTQYF
TRBV12-3/TRBV12-4	TRBJ1-1	few	-	TGTGCCAGCAGTTTCTACCTAATGAACACTGAAGCTTTCTTT	CASSFYLMNTEAFF
TRBV7-9	TRBJ1-5	many	-	TGTGCCAGCAGCTTAGGAGGTCAGCCCCAGCATTTT	CASSLGGQPQHF
TRBV13	TRBJ1-1	-	TRBD1	TGTGCCAGCAGCTTCGGGACAGGGAGCAACACTGAAGCTTTCTTT	CASSFGTGSNTEAFF
TRBV5-4	TRBJ2-5	-	TRBD1	TGTGCCAGCAGCTCCACGACAGGGTCATTGGGAGAGACCCAGTACTTC	CASSSTTGSLGETQYF
TRBV4-2	TRBJ1-1	few	-	TGTGCCAGCAGCCCGATTCCGGGACTCATACAATTGAACACTGAAGCTTTCTTT	CASSPIPGLIQLNTEAFF
TRBV10-1	TRBJ2-3	-	-	TGCGCCAGCAGTGGGGAGACGGGAGATACGCAGTATTTT	CASSGETGDTQYF
TRBV20-1	TRBJ2-1	-	TRBD2	TGCAGTGCGGACACTAGCGGGGGACCTCTCTACAATGAGCAGTTCTTC	CSADTSGGPLYNEQFF
TRBV6-6	TRBJ2-1	many	-	TGTGCCAGCAGTCGGGCCTGGGACTCCACCGATGAGCAGTTCTTC	CASSRAWDSTDEQFF
TRBV10-3	TRBJ2-3	-	-	TGTGCCATCAGTGAATCGAGCACAGATACGCAGTATTTT	CAISESSTDTQYF
TRBV7-3	TRBJ2-3	few	-	TGTGCCAGCAGCTACGACGGGGATACGCAGTATTTT	CASSYDGDTQYF
TRBV5-5	TRBJ1-2	-	-	TGTGCCAGCAGCTTGGAGGGCAGTCCCACCTTC	CASSLEGSPTF
TRBV20-1	TRBJ1-1	-	TRBD1	TGCAGTGCTAGAGATTTCACGGGACAGGGAAGCACTGAAGCTTTCTTT	CSARDFTGQGSTEAFF
TRBV27	TRBJ1-4	many	TRBD1	TGTGCCAGCAGTTCCACCCTTCTGGGGACAGGTCAGAAACTGTTTTTT	CASSSTLLGTGQKLFF
TRBV10-2	TRBJ1-4	few	-	TGCGCCAGCAGTGAGTCCGCAGGGAACCCTGAAAAACTGTTTTTT	CASSESAGNPEKLFF
TRBV7-9	TRBJ2-7	-	TRBD1	TGTGCCAGCAGCCCCACAGGGGCATCGGGTGAGCAGTACTTC	CASSPTGASGEQYF
TRBV4-3	TRBJ2-2	few	-	TGCGCCAGCAGCCAAGACCCCGAAGGGGCGAACACCGGGGAGCTGTTTTTT	CASSQDPEGANTGELFF
TRBV13	TRBJ1-3	few	-	TGTGCCAGCAGCTCGAAGGGAGCGGGAAACACCATATATTTT	CASSSKGAGNTIYF
TRBV28	TRBJ1-6	-	-	TGTGCCAGCAGTTTGTCCTCCTATAATTCACCCCTCCACTTT	CASSLSSYNSPLHF
TRBV27	TRBJ1-1	-	TRBD1	TGTGCCAGCAGGGAATGGACAGGGGATGAAGACACTGAAGCTTTCTTT	CASREWTGDEDTEAFF
TRBV15	TRBJ2-3	few	-	TGTGCCACCAGCAGAGATCAGGGCGCAGATACGCAGTATTTT	CATSRDQGADTQYF
TRBV4-3	TRBJ1-3	-	-	TGCGCCAGCAGCCAAGGCTGGGCCCCTGACTCTGGAAACACTATATATTTT	CASSQGWAPDSGNTIYF
TRBV14	TRBJ2-5	-	-	TGTGCCAGCAGCCAGCGTTGGGGTAGTTTGCTAGAGACCCAGTACTTC	CASSQRWGSLLETQYF
TRBV20-1	TRBJ2-3	-	-	TGCAGTGCTAGGGACAGCGGAGGGGGCCGGGGAAGCACAGATACGCAGTATTTT	CSARDSGGGRGSTDTQYF
TRBV10-3	TRBJ2-3	-	-	TGTGCCATCAGTGAGTCGAAACCGACAGATACGCAGTATTTT	CAISESKPTDTQYF
TRBV20-1	TRBJ2-1	-	TRBD2	TGCAGTGCTAGAGAACTTGCGGGGGCCTACAATGAGCAGTTCTTC	CSARELAGAYNEQFF
TRBV2	TRBJ2-1	once	-	TGTGCCAGCAAACGGGGTGATAACGGGGCCCCCTACAATGAGCAGTTCTTC	CASKRGDNGAPYNEQFF
TRBV4-1	TRBJ2-7	-	-	TGCGCCAGCAGCCATGGGGGCCCCTACGAGCAGTACTTC	CASSHGGPYEQYF
TRBV4-3	TRBJ2-1	-	-	TGCGCCAGCAGCCCACAGGAATACTACAATGAGCAGTTCTTC	CASSPQEYYNEQFF
TRBV3-1	TRBJ2-2	few	TRBD1	TGTGCCAGCAGCCTCGGACAGGTGAACACCGGGGAGCTGTTTTTT	CASSLGQVNTGELFF
TRBV4-1	TRBJ2-7	-	-	TGCGCCAGCAGCAATGGACTCTACGAGCAGTACTTC	CASSNGLYEQYF
TRBV29-1	TRBJ1-2	few	-	TGCAGCGGACTTATGGGGAATGGCTACACCTTC	CSGLMGNGYTF
TRBV5-1	TRBJ2-3	many	TRBD1	TGCGCCAGCAGCCCCACAGGGGGAGGCACAGATACGCAGTATTTT	CASSPTGGGTDTQYF
TRBV19	TRBJ1-5	-	TRBD1	TGTGCCAGTAGTGCGTGGGACAGGGGGCTTGAGCCCCAGCATTTT	CASSAWDRGLEPQHF
TRBV7-3	TRBJ2-5	few	-	TGTGCCAGCAGCCAGGACTCAGGGGTTCAAGAGACCCAGTACTTC	CASSQDSGVQETQYF
TRBV11-2	TRBJ2-3	few	-	TGTGCCAGCAGCTACGGACGTAATCAAGGGAGCACAGATACGCAGTATTTT	CASSYGRNQGSTDTQYF
TRBV20-1	TRBJ1-1	-	-	TGCAGTGCTAGAGACCTCCGGGGCACTGAAGCTTTCTTT	CSARDLRGTEAFF
TRBV7-9	TRBJ2-5	few	-	TGTGCCAGCAGCTTCCGCCCGGGGGCGGGGGAGACCCAGTACTTC	CASSFRPGAGETQYF
TRBV6-5	TRBJ2-7	few	-	TGTGCCAGCAGTTACTCGGCGGCAGGGATCAACGAGCAGTACTTC	CASSYSAAGINEQYF
TRBV4-3	TRBJ1-2	few	-	TGCGCCAGCAGCCCTGGGGGGCTTGGAGGCTATGGCTACACCTTC	CASSPGGLGGYGYTF
TRBV6-5	TRBJ2-3	few	-	TGTGCCAGCAGTCCCCTTGCGGGGACTAGCACAGATACGCAGTATTTT	CASSPLAGTSTDTQYF